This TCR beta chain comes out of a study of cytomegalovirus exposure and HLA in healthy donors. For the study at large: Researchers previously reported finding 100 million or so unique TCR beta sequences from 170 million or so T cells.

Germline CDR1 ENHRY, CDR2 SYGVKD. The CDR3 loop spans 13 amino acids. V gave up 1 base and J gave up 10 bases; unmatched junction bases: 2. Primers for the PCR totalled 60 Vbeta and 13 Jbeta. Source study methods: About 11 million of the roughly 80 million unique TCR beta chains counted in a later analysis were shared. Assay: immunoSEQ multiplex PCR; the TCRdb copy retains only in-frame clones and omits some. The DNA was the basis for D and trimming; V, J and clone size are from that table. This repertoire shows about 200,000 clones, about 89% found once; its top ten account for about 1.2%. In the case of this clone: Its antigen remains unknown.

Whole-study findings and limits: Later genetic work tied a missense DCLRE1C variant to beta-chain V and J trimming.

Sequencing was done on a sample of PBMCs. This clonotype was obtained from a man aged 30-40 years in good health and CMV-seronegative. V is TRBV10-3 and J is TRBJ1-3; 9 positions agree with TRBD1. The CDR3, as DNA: TGTGCCATCAGTGAGTGGACAGGGGATACCATATATTTT. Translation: CAISEWTGDTIYF.